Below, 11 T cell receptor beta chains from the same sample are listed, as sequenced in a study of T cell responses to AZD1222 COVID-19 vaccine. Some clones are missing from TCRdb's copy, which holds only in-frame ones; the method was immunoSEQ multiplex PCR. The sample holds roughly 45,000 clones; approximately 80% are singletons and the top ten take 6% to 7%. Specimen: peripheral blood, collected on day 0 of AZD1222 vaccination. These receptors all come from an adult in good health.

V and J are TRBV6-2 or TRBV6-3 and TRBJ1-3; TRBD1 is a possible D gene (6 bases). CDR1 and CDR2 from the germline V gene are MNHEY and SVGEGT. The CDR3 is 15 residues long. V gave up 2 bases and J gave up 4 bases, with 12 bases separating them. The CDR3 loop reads CASSYPTGSGNTIYF. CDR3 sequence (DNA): TGTGCCAGCAGTTACCCGACAGGTTCCGGAAACACCATATATTTT.

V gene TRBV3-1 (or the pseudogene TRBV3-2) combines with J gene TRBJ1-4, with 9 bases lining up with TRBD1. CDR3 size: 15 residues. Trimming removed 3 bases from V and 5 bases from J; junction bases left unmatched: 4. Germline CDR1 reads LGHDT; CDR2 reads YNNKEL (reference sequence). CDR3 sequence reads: CASSHRQGGNEKLFF. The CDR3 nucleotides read TGTGCCAGCAGCCACCGACAGGGGGGAAATGAAAAACTGTTTTTT.

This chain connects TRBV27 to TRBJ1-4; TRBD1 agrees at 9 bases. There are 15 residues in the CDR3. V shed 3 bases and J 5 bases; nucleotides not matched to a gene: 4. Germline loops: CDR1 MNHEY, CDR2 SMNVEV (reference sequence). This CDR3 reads CASSFHRGRNEKLFF. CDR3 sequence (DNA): TGTGCCAGCAGTTTTCACAGGGGGCGCAATGAAAAACTGTTTTTT.

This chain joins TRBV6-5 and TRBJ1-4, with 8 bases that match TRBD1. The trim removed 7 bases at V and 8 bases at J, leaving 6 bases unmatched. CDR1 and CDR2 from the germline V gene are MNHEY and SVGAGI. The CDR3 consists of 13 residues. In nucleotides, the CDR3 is TGTGCCAGCACTCCGGGACAGGCGGAAAAACTGTTTTTT. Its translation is CASTPGQAEKLFF.

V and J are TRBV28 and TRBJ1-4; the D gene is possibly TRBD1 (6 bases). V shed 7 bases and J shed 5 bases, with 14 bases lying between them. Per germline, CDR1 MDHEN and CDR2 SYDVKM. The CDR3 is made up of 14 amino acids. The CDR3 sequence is CASTLGGRNEKLFF. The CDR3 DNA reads TGTGCCAGCACCTTGGGGGGGCGCAATGAAAAACTGTTTTTT.

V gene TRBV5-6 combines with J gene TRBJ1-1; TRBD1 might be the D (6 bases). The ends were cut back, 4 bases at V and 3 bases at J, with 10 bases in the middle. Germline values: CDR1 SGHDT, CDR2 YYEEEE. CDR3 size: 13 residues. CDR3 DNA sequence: TGTGCCAGCAGCCGGACAGCTCACACTGAAGCTTTCTTT. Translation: CASSRTAHTEAFF.

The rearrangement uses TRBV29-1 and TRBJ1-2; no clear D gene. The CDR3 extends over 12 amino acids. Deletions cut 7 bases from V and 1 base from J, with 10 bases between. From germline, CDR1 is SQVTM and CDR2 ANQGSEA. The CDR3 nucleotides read TGCAGCGGCTTTTCGGGTAACTATGGCTACACCTTC. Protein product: CSGFSGNYGYTF.

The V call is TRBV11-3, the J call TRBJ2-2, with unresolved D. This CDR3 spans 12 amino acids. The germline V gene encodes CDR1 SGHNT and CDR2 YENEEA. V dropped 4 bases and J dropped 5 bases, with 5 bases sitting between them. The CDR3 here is CASSSVTGELFF. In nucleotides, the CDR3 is TGTGCCAGCAGCTCAGTAACCGGGGAGCTGTTTTTT. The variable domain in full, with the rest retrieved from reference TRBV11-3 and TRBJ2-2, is EAGVVQSPRYKIIEKKQPVAFWCNPISGHNTLYWYLQNLGQGPELLIRYENEEAVDDSQLPKDRFSAERLKGVDSTLKIQPAELGDSAVYLCASSSVTGELFFGEGSRLTVL.

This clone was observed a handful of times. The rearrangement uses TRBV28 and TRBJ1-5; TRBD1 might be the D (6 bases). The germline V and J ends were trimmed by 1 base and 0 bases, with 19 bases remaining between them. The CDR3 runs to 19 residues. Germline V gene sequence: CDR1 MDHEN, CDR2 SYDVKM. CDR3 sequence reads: CASSLSPRQVGYSNQPQHF. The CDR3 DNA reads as TGTGCCAGCAGTTTATCCCCTCGACAGGTCGGTTATAGCAATCAGCCCCAGCATTTT.

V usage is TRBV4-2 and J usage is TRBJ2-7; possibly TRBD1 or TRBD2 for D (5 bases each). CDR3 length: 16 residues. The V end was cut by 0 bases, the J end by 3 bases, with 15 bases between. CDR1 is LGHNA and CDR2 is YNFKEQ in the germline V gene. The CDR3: CASSQEPPRGFYEQYF. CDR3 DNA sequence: TGTGCCAGCAGCCAAGAGCCCCCGAGGGGCTTCTACGAGCAGTACTTC.

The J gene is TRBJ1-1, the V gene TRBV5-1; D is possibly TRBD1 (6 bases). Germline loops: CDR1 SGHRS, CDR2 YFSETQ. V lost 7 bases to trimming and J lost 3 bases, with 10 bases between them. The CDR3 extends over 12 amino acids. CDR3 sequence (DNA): TGCGCCAGCGGAAACAGGGACACTGAAGCTTTCTTT. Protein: CASGNRDTEAFF.